The 11 T cell receptor beta chains presented below share a single source sample, sequenced in a study of blood T cell repertoires in COVID-19. The table came from immunoSEQ multiplex PCR; TCRdb's copy has only in-frame clones and leaves some out. The sample has 130,000 or so clones; about 90% are singletons. Sequencing was done on a sample of peripheral blood. Receptors were obtained from a woman between 55 and 75 years old with acute or convalescent COVID-19.

This chain links TRBV6-5 with TRBJ1-1; D gene uncertain. Trimming left V 6 bases short and J 4 bases short, with 18 bases between. The length of the CDR3 is 15 residues. CDR1 is MNHEY, CDR2 SVGAGI, per germline. The DNA for the CDR3 is TGTGCCAGCAGCCTCCGTGGAAGGACTGGCACTGAAGCTTTCTTT. Translating it yields CASSLRGRTGTEAFF.

Of note for this clone: A much larger clone lies a single base off, so this may be a read error. The chain is built from TRBV19 and TRBJ1-2; D is uncertain. Trimming took 5 bases from V and 10 from J, leaving 14 bases between them. Per the germline V gene, CDR1 is LNHDA and CDR2 is SQIVND (reference sequence). The CDR3 loop spans 12 amino acids. CDR3 protein: CASSHLGGDYTF. CDR3 nucleotides: TGTGCCAGTAGTCACCTAGGAGGCGACTACACCTTC. The whole variable domain, remainder taken from reference TRBV19 and TRBJ1-2, is DGGITQSPKYLFRKEGQNVTLSCEQNLNHDAMYWYRQDPGQGLRLIYYSQIVNDFQKGDIAEGYSVSREKKESFPLTVTSAQKNPTAFYLCASSHLGGDYTFGSGTRLTVV.

V and J are TRBV7-9 and TRBJ1-4; D is perhaps TRBD1 (6 bases). V lost 5 bases, J lost 0 bases, and 10 bases lay in between. The CDR3 is 15 residues long. Looked up from germline, CDR1 is SEHNR and CDR2 is FQNEAQ (reference sequence). CDR3: CASSPGAATNEKLFF. In nucleotides, the CDR3 is TGTGCCAGCAGCCCAGGGGCTGCAACTAATGAAAAACTGTTTTTT.

The V call is TRBV9, the J call TRBJ2-4; no clear D gene. The V and J ends lost 0 bases and 0 bases respectively, with 7 bases between them. Germline CDR1 and CDR2: SGDLS and YYNGEE. The CDR3 consists of 15 residues. The DNA for the CDR3 is TGTGCCAGCAGCGTAGTTATCTTAGCCAAAAACATTCAGTACTTC. It specifies CASSVVILAKNIQYF. Filled out from reference TRBV9 and TRBJ2-4, the complete variable domain reads DSGVTQTPKHLITATGQRVTLRCSPRSGDLSVYWYQQSLDQGLQFLIQYYNGEERAKGNILERFSAQQFPDLHSELNLSSLELGDSALYFCASSVVILAKNIQYFGAGTRLSVL.

In its sample, this clone was seen once. The gene calls are TRBV7-6 and TRBJ2-3, with 7 bases fitting TRBD1. The CDR3 has 17 residues. Germline values: CDR1 SGHVS, CDR2 FNYEAQ. The V gene end was trimmed by 1 base and the J gene end by 3 bases; junction bases not matched to a gene: 10. The DNA of the CDR3 is TGTGCCAGCAGCTTAGGGCTACCGGGACAGCCAACAGATACGCAGTATTTT. This gives the protein CASSLGLPGQPTDTQYF.

CDR3 region: CASSWGHSNEKLFF. CDR3 nucleotide sequence: TGTGCCAGCAGCTGGGGGCATTCTAATGAAAAACTGTTTTTT. This rearrangement joins TRBV7-2 to TRBJ1-4, with a tentative D call TRBD1 (6 bases). This CDR3 is 14 amino acids long. The V gene's germline CDR1 is SGHTA and CDR2 FQGNSA. Trimming took 4 bases from V and 3 from J, leaving 9 bases between them. The full variable domain, rest sourced from reference TRBV7-2 and TRBJ1-4, is GAGVSQSPSNKVTEKGKDVELRCDPISGHTALYWYRQSLGQGLEFLIYFQGNSAPDKSGLPSDRFSAERTGGSVSTLTIQRTQQEDSAVYLCASSWGHSNEKLFFGSGTQLSVL.

This sequence joins TRBV5-6 and TRBJ1-2; D not resolved. V was pared by 1 base and J by 2 bases, with 18 bases between. This CDR3 has 17 amino acids. From germline, CDR1 is SGHDT and CDR2 YYEEEE. Here the CDR3 reads CASSLYRVGFVNYGYTF. CDR3 nucleotide sequence: TGTGCCAGCAGCTTGTATCGGGTTGGATTTGTCAACTATGGCTACACCTTC. Combining the CDR3 with reference TRBV5-6 and TRBJ1-2 gives the whole variable domain DAGVTQSPTHLIKTRGQQVTLRCSPKSGHDTVSWYQQALGQGPQFIFQYYEEEERQRGNFPDRFSGHQFPNYSSELNVNALLLGDSALYLCASSLYRVGFVNYGYTFGSGTRLTVV.

V and J are TRBV28 and TRBJ2-7; 10 bases align to TRBD1. CDR1 is MDHEN and CDR2 is SYDVKM in the germline V gene. The CDR3 totals 16 residues. Unmatched junction bases numbered 10, after V lost 4 bases and J lost 4 bases. The CDR3 bases are TGTGCCAGCAGTTCGGTATACGGGACAGGGGTTTACGAGCAGTACTTC. It encodes CASSSVYGTGVYEQYF.

The gene calls are TRBV6-1 and TRBJ1-2, with 9 positions matching TRBD1. V lost 1 base and J lost 4; bases outside the gene matches: 7. The CDR3 is 16 amino acids. From germline, CDR1 is MNHNS and CDR2 SASEGT. The CDR3 protein is CASSEDAGQGIYGYTF. CDR3 nucleotide sequence: TGTGCCAGCAGTGAAGATGCTGGACAGGGGATCTATGGCTACACCTTC.

V and J are TRBV11-2 and TRBJ2-2, with D possibly being TRBD2 (6 bases). The CDR3 runs 14 residues. With 3 bases removed from V and 4 bases from J, the gap between germline ends came to 9 bases. Germline values: CDR1 SGHAT, CDR2 FQNNGV. CDR3 sequence: CASSLGLSTGELFF. In nucleotides, the CDR3 is TGTGCCAGCAGCTTGGGACTTAGCACCGGGGAGCTGTTTTTT.

V and J are TRBV30 and TRBJ2-1; 8 bases are shared with TRBD2. In germline, CDR1 is GTSNPN, CDR2 SVGIG (reference sequence). Trimming at V came to 5 bases and at J to 4 bases, leaving 7 bases not matched to a gene. This CDR3 is 14 amino acids long. This CDR3 reads CAWGIGGAYNEQFF. The CDR3 DNA reads TGTGCCTGGGGCATCGGGGGGGCTTACAATGAGCAGTTCTTC.